This TCR beta chain was documented in a study of CD8 T cells in ankylosing spondylitis. Quantitative 5'-RACE with molecular barcodes was used to make the TCR beta libraries. TCRdb passed the 5' RACE reads through MiXCR, listing each CDR3 protein once. The table records about 24,000 distinct CDR3 sequences, about a sixth of them present only once. Findings of the study overall: Matched ankylosing spondylitis synovial fluid reportedly showed significant enrichment of disease-linked clones.

About this clonotype: The target antigen is unknown.

Sequencing input: blood. The clonotype comes from a male donor with ankylosing spondylitis or in good health (not recorded which).

The CDR3 loop is CASSSVYTGELFF. The DNA of the CDR3 is TGTGCCAGCAGTTCCGTCTACACCGGGGAGCTGTTTTTT. The chain joins TRBV6-5 to TRBJ2-2; no firm D call. The CDR3 covers 13 residues. Trimming removed 4 bases from V and 3 bases from J, with 6 bases in between. From germline, CDR1 is MNHEY and CDR2 SVGAGI.